One T cell receptor beta chain is described in this entry. Its target is unknown. Produced via immunoSEQ multiplex PCR; TCRdb's table is partial and in-frame only. The sample consists of 150,000 to 200,000 clones, around nine tenths of them appearing once. The CDR3 runs 15 residues. Per germline, CDR1 MNHEY and CDR2 SMNVEV (reference sequence). V shed 7 bases and J shed 3 bases, with 17 bases lying between them. The data are from a study of cytotoxic CD8 clonotypes in ibrutinib-treated CLL. Study findings and constraints: Clonality went higher at ibrutinib response and then dropped back toward baseline at progression. Baseline clonality was higher than in age-matched healthy donors and moved in step with circulating CD8+ T-cell counts. Treatment saw public clonotypes, which were uncommon, either contract or stay stable.

As input for TCR beta libraries, about 2 micrograms of genomic DNA came from cryopreserved PBMCs. The starting material was PBMCs, obtained at disease progression, from a patient treated with ibrutinib. The receptor was isolated from a human donor with chronic lymphocytic leukemia. J is TRBJ2-3 and V is TRBV27, with D hard to call. The CDR3 protein is CASNTLRSPTDTQYF. In nucleotides, the CDR3 is TGTGCCAGCAATACTCTCAGGAGCCCTACAGATACGCAGTATTTT.